Listed here are 30 T cell receptor beta chains from one sample, sequenced in a study of chemoradiotherapy in HPV16-positive cancers. Some clones are missing from TCRdb's copy, which holds only in-frame ones; the method was immunoSEQ multiplex PCR. The sample yields 2,500 to 3,000 clones, approximately 80% seen once. The specimen comprised blood, sampled from a patient who underwent chemoradiotherapy. The receptors were gathered from a human donor with HPV-associated anogenital cancer.

The chain combines TRBV5-4 with TRBJ2-1; D is unclear. The CDR3 length is 14 residues. The germline CDR1 and CDR2 sequences are SGHNT and YYREEE (reference sequence). The V and J ends lost 2 bases and 2 bases respectively, with 8 bases between them. DNA of the CDR3: TGTGCCAGCAGCTTCAAGGGAACCTACAATGAGCAGTTCTTC. It codes for CASSFKGTYNEQFF.

The genes are TRBV4-1 and TRBJ2-1; 8 bases map to TRBD2. This CDR3 has 16 amino acids. CDR1 is MGHRA, CDR2 YSYEKL, per germline. V shed 4 bases, J shed 6 bases, and the junction held 11 bases outside the gene matches. CDR3 sequence reads: CASSRAAGGTSNEQFF. The CDR3, as DNA: TGCGCCAGCAGCCGGGCCGCGGGGGGAACTTCCAATGAGCAGTTCTTC.

The chain carries TRBV5-1 and TRBJ2-3; 11 nucleotides match TRBD2. The germline gives CDR1 SGHRS, CDR2 YFSETQ. CDR3 length: 16 residues. V shed 0 bases and J 5 bases; nucleotides not matched to a gene: 5. CDR3 nucleotides: TGCGCCAGCAGCTTGGGTAGCGGGAGGGCTGGAGATACGCAGTATTTT. This translates into CASSLGSGRAGDTQYF. Full variable domain (outside the CDR3, taken from reference TRBV5-1 and TRBJ2-3): KAGVTQTPRYLIKTRGQQVTLSCSPISGHRSVSWYQQTPGQGLQFLFEYFSETQRNKGNFPGRFSGRQFSNSRSEMNVSTLELGDSALYLCASSLGSGRAGDTQYFGPGTRLTVL.

In this sample, this clone turned up once. The CDR3 loop is CASGLNSNTEAFF. The CDR3 DNA follows: TGTGCTAGTGGTTTGAACAGCAACACTGAAGCTTTCTTT. The chain recombines TRBV12-5 with TRBJ1-1; D uncertain. CDR3 length: 13 residues. With 2 bases removed from V and 2 bases from J, the gap between germline ends came to 6 bases. Germline CDR1 reads LGHNT; CDR2 reads FRNRAP.

The chain carries TRBV6-5 and TRBJ1-5; D not resolved. The CDR3 length is 14 residues. The germline V and J ends were trimmed by 5 bases and 0 bases, with 8 bases remaining between them. The germline V gene encodes CDR1 MNHEY and CDR2 SVGAGI. CDR3 coding DNA: TGTGCCAGCAGTCCCCTTGTTAGCAATCAGCCCCAGCATTTT. Translating gives CASSPLVSNQPQHF.

V gene TRBV2 combines with J gene TRBJ1-5; 8 nucleotides match TRBD1. Germline V CDR1 and CDR2: SNHLY, FYNNEI. The CDR3 runs 12 residues. Trimming took 7 bases from V and 8 from J; bases not matched to a gene: 4. The DNA of the CDR3 is TGTGCCAGCATGATACAGGGGGAGCCCCAGCATTTT. Its translation: CASMIQGEPQHF.

The CDR3 reads CASSPGWGEQPQHF. CDR3 DNA sequence: TGTGCCAGCAGTCCTGGGTGGGGTGAACAGCCCCAGCATTTT. This chain joins TRBV25-1 and TRBJ1-5, with D hard to call. This CDR3 is built from 14 residues. Looked up from germline, CDR1 is MGHDK and CDR2 is SYGVNS. V lost 5 bases and J 7 bases, leaving 15 bases between the germline ends.

Only a few counts were recorded for this clone. V gene TRBV5-1 combines with J gene TRBJ2-1; 9 nucleotides agree with TRBD1. Germline lookup yields CDR1 SGHRS and CDR2 YFSETQ. There are 13 residues in the CDR3. The trim removed 3 bases at V and 7 bases at J, leaving 2 bases unmatched. The CDR3: CASSYGQGNEQFF. The CDR3 bases are TGCGCCAGCAGCTACGGACAGGGGAATGAGCAGTTCTTC.

This clone came up once. The V gene is TRBV27, the J gene TRBJ1-2; 8 bases map to TRBD1. CDR1 is MNHEY and CDR2 is SMNVEV in the germline V gene (reference sequence). This CDR3 has 16 amino acids. V was clipped by 6 bases and J by 6 bases; unmatched bases: 15. Here the CDR3 reads CASSRGVTGGRNGYTF. CDR3 in DNA: TGTGCCAGCAGCCGGGGGGTTACAGGGGGTAGGAATGGCTACACCTTC.

V usage is TRBV5-4 and J usage is TRBJ2-5, with D possibly being TRBD2 (7 bases). The CDR3 is 16 residues long. The ends were cut back, 0 bases at V and 1 base at J, with 13 bases in the middle. Germline CDR1 is SGHNT and CDR2 is YYREEE (reference sequence). The CDR3 bases are TGTGCCAGCAGCTTGGTAGGGGGGGGCCCCCAAGAGACCCAGTACTTC. Translating it yields CASSLVGGGPQETQYF.

The genes are TRBV30 and TRBJ1-2, with 12 bases identical to TRBD1. CDR3 size: 14 residues. V trimming: 3 bases; J trimming: 8 bases; junction bases outside the gene matches: 7. CDR1 is GTSNPN, CDR2 SVGIG, per germline (reference sequence). CDR3 residues: CAWRRDRGRQGYTF. CDR3 nucleotide sequence: TGTGCCTGGAGAAGGGACAGGGGGCGTCAGGGCTACACCTTC.

The chain is built from TRBV19 and TRBJ1-2; weak D call: TRBD1 (5 bases). The CDR3 has 18 residues. The germline gives CDR1 LNHDA, CDR2 SQIVND (reference sequence). V was pared by 4 bases and J by 4 bases, with 25 bases between. CDR3 sequence: CASSRWVQVEIGTYGYTF. CDR3 in DNA: TGTGCCAGTAGTAGGTGGGTACAGGTCGAAATCGGTACCTATGGCTACACCTTC.

The table lists this clone with a count of one. The CDR3 is CASRTTSGGYNEQFF. CDR3 sequence (DNA): TGTGCCAGCAGAACCACTAGCGGGGGATACAATGAGCAGTTCTTC. The gene calls are TRBV6-1 and TRBJ2-1, with 11 bases identical to TRBD2. The germline V gene encodes CDR1 MNHNS and CDR2 SASEGT. Trimming cost V 6 bases and J 4 bases; bases outside gene matches: 5. CDR3 length equals 15 residues.

The rearrangement uses TRBV2 and TRBJ2-7, with 10 bases lining up with TRBD1. J lost 0 bases, V lost 4 bases, and 0 bases had no gene match. The CDR3 totals 14 residues. Germline CDR1 and CDR2: SNHLY and FYNNEI. The CDR3 nucleotides read TGTGCCAGCAGTGGGACAGGGGGCTCCTACGAGCAGTACGTC. Its translation: CASSGTGGSYEQYV.

The CDR3 DNA reads TGTGCCACGTCCACCCTGAACACTGAAGCTTTCTTT. This encodes CATSTLNTEAFF. The J gene is TRBJ1-1, the V gene TRBV30, with D unclear. V was trimmed by 8 bases and J by 0 bases, leaving 10 bases between them. This CDR3 has 12 residues. Germline V CDR1 and CDR2: GTSNPN, SVGIG (reference sequence).

This clone was counted a single time. This chain uses TRBV30 with TRBJ1-3; D may be TRBD1 (5 bases). The germline V gene has CDR1 GTSNPN and CDR2 SVGIG (reference sequence). The CDR3 totals 12 residues. Trimming removed 3 bases at V and 12 bases at J, with 15 bases between. The CDR3 spells CAWRLTGANIYF. Written as DNA, the CDR3 is TGTGCCTGGAGACTCACTGGGGCGAACATATATTTT.

This clone is a singleton in its sample. The DNA for the CDR3 is TGTGCCACCAGCAGGGCCAAGGCTCCGGAAGCTTTCTTT. Protein: CATSRAKAPEAFF. The J gene is TRBJ1-1, the V gene TRBV15; D is undetermined. CDR1 LNHNV and CDR2 YYDKDF come from the germline V gene (reference sequence). The CDR3 loop spans 13 amino acids. V lost 3 bases and J 8 bases, leaving 13 bases between the germline ends.

The chain links TRBV2 to TRBJ1-2, with 7 bases lining up with TRBD1. There are 13 residues in the CDR3. The germline V gene encodes CDR1 SNHLY and CDR2 FYNNEI. The J segment lost 0 bases and the V segment lost 7 bases, leaving 2 bases of the junction unmatched. The CDR3: CASTGTANYGYTF. The CDR3 coding sequence is TGTGCCAGCACCGGGACAGCTAACTATGGCTACACCTTC.

This clone was found once. The chain employs TRBV5-1 and TRBJ2-1, with D perhaps TRBD2 (6 bases). Trimming pared 0 bases from V and 8 bases from J, leaving 12 bases between. Germline V gene data show CDR1 as SGHRS and CDR2 as YFSETQ. The CDR3 covers 14 residues. The CDR3 region is CASSLGGEAHEQFF. CDR3 DNA sequence: TGCGCCAGCAGCTTGGGCGGGGAGGCCCATGAGCAGTTCTTC.

The rearrangement joins TRBV9 to TRBJ2-2; 10 bases match TRBD2. This CDR3 spans 20 amino acids. Germline V lookup: CDR1 SGDLS, CDR2 YYNGEE. V trimming: 1 base; J trimming: 0 bases; junction bases outside the gene matches: 12. Written as DNA, the CDR3 is TGTGCCAGCAGCGTAACTCCCCTCGGTAGCGGGGGGTCGAACACCGGGGAGCTGTTTTTT. Its protein is CASSVTPLGSGGSNTGELFF.

This sequence joins TRBV6-6 and TRBJ1-1, with D possibly TRBD1 on 6 matching bases. The CDR3 runs 13 residues. CDR1 is MNHNY, CDR2 SVGAGI, per germline (reference sequence). Trimming took 6 bases from V and 3 from J, leaving 11 bases between them. The CDR3 DNA reads as TGTGCCAGCAGAAGGGACACCTACACTGAAGCTTTCTTT. Translating gives CASRRDTYTEAFF.

The rearrangement joins TRBV11-2 to TRBJ2-7; D not resolved. With 4 bases removed from V and 1 base from J, the gap between germline ends came to 2 bases. This CDR3 comprises 11 residues. Per the germline V gene, CDR1 is SGHAT and CDR2 is FQNNGV. CDR3 DNA sequence: TGTGCCAGCAGCTGGTCCTACGAGCAGTACTTC. It specifies CASSWSYEQYF. The whole variable domain, filled in from reference TRBV11-2 and TRBJ2-7, reads EAGVAQSPRYKIIEKRQSVAFWCNPISGHATLYWYQQILGQGPKLLIQFQNNGVVDDSQLPKDRFSAERLKGVDSTLKIQPAKLEDSAVYLCASSWSYEQYFGPGTRLTVT.

V usage is TRBV5-1 and J usage is TRBJ2-1; 11 nucleotides align to TRBD1. Germline assignment: CDR1 SGHRS and CDR2 YFSETQ. The CDR3 is 16 amino acids. J gave up 1 base and V 4 bases, and 4 bases lay outside the gene matches. CDR3 residues: CASSIGTGGSYNEQFF. CDR3 in DNA: TGCGCCAGCAGCATAGGGACAGGGGGATCCTACAATGAGCAGTTCTTC.

The chain combines TRBV30 with TRBJ1-2; maybe TRBD1 (6 bases). This CDR3 region has 11 residues. Trimming left V 3 bases short and J 8 bases short, with 10 bases between. Germline CDR1 is GTSNPN and CDR2 is SVGIG (reference sequence). The CDR3 sequence: CAWRTGLGYTF. The DNA of the CDR3 is TGTGCCTGGAGAACAGGGCTAGGCTACACCTTC. The full variable domain, its missing parts supplied by reference TRBV30 and TRBJ1-2, is SQTIHQWPATLVQPVGSPLSLECTVEGTSNPNLYWYRQAAGRGLQLLFYSVGIGQISSEVPQNLSASRPQDRQFILSSKKLLLSDSGFYLCAWRTGLGYTFGSGTRLTVV.

This sequence joins TRBV29-1 and TRBJ2-1, with 9 bases aligning to TRBD2. Germline V gene data show CDR1 as SQVTM and CDR2 as ANQGSEA. CDR3 length equals 16 residues. V gave up 0 bases and J gave up 8 bases; unmatched junction bases: 11. The CDR3 protein is CSVEDQGGGAFYEQFF. The CDR3 DNA reads TGCAGCGTTGAAGATCAAGGCGGGGGGGCCTTCTATGAGCAGTTCTTC.

This clone occurred a few times. V gene TRBV2 combines with J gene TRBJ1-6, with a possible D match to TRBD1 (6 bases). The CDR3 contains 13 residues. Deletions cut 5 bases from V and 10 bases from J, with 12 bases between. Germline V gene sequence: CDR1 SNHLY, CDR2 FYNNEI. Here the CDR3 reads CASSPGGSSPLHF. CDR3 coding DNA: TGTGCCAGCAGTCCTGGGGGCTCGTCACCCCTCCACTTT.

V usage is TRBV5-5 and J usage is TRBJ2-3, with 14 bases matching TRBD2. CDR1 and CDR2 (germline): SGHKS, YYEKEE (reference sequence). V lost 4 bases to trimming and J lost 2 bases; unmatched junction nucleotides: 9. The CDR3 has 18 amino acids. Here the CDR3 DNA reads TGTGCCAGCAGCCCGGGACTAGCGGGGGAGCCGTCCACAGATACGCAGTATTTT. Encoded protein: CASSPGLAGEPSTDTQYF. Based on the CDR3 plus reference TRBV5-5 and TRBJ2-3, the full variable domain is DAGVTQSPTHLIKTRGQQVTLRCSPISGHKSVSWYQQVLGQGPQFIFQYYEKEERGRGNFPDRFSARQFPNYSSELNVNALLLGDSALYLCASSPGLAGEPSTDTQYFGPGTRLTVL.

This chain uses TRBV9 with TRBJ1-1, with D perhaps matching TRBD1 (5 bases). CDR3 size: 18 residues. V gave up 3 bases and J gave up 1 base, with 22 bases separating them. The V gene's germline CDR1 is SGDLS and CDR2 YYNGEE. In DNA form, the CDR3 reads TGTGCCAGCAGCGCTACCAACCGGGACCGAAAACGGAACACTGAAGCTTTCTTT. Amino acids: CASSATNRDRKRNTEAFF.

Points on this clone: Because the CDR3 is missing its conserved closing phenylalanine or tryptophan, this is likely a read error. The chain recombines TRBV10-3 with TRBJ1-2; D not certain. Germline V lookup: CDR1 ENHRY, CDR2 SYGVKD. Between the trimmed V and J ends, which lost 3 bases and 4 bases, there was a span of 18 bases. This CDR3 comprises 16 residues. The CDR3 reads CAISETMDGSTYGYTL. CDR3 bases: TGTGCCATCAGTGAAACAATGGACGGGTCGACCTATGGCTACACCCTC.

The table lists this clone with a few counts. The rearrangement links TRBV7-9 to TRBJ2-6, with D unclear. CDR1 SEHNR and CDR2 FQNEAQ come from the germline V gene (reference sequence). The length of the CDR3 is 14 residues. The V gene lost 5 bases and the J gene lost 0 bases, with 5 bases spanning the gap. CDR3 region: CASSPDSGANVLTF. CDR3 DNA sequence: TGTGCCAGCAGCCCCGACTCTGGGGCCAACGTCCTGACTTTC.